What follows are 25 T cell receptor beta chains derived from one specimen sequenced in a study of cytomegalovirus exposure and HLA in healthy donors (dated by TCRdb to 2016 to 2017). Library method: the immunoSEQ multiplex PCR assay. For the multiplex PCR, a mixture combining 60 forward primers for TCR Vbeta segments and 13 reverse primers for TCR Jbeta segments was used. TCRdb limited this immuneACCESS table to in-frame rearrangements with V and J called. A share of clones is missing; checked studies link under half to unresolved V genes, and the rest is unexplained. The sample contains approximately 150,000 clones, roughly 78% of them found a single time. The ten largest clones represent roughly 2.9% of the sample. The sample consisted of PBMCs. The receptor source for this set is a female donor in good health and CMV-seronegative.

The chain employs TRBV5-4 and TRBJ1-1; maybe TRBD1 (6 bases). The CDR3 has 17 amino acids. V dropped 3 bases and J dropped 0 bases, with 18 bases sitting between them. Germline values: CDR1 SGHNT, CDR2 YYREEE (reference sequence). The CDR3 coding sequence is TGTGCCAGCAGCTCTCCGGGGGGGCGAGATCTGAACACTGAAGCTTTCTTT. This translates into CASSSPGGRDLNTEAFF.

The chain joins TRBV15 to TRBJ2-5; D uncertain. The V and J ends lost 1 base and 0 bases respectively, with 6 bases between them. Germline CDR1 is LNHNV and CDR2 is YYDKDF (reference sequence). This CDR3 has 14 amino acids. The DNA of the CDR3 is TGTGCCACCAGCAGAGGGCGGAACCAAGAGACCCAGTACTTC. It translates to CATSRGRNQETQYF.

The chain employs TRBV4-1 and TRBJ2-3; 12 positions agree with TRBD1. After removal of 4 bases from V and 5 bases from J, the junction contained 7 bases not matched to a gene. This CDR3 comprises 16 residues. Germline CDR1 reads MGHRA; CDR2 reads YSYEKL. The CDR3 sequence: CASSLAGTGGRDTQYF. CDR3 nucleotide sequence: TGCGCCAGCAGCCTAGCCGGGACAGGGGGCCGAGATACGCAGTATTTT.

This clone has just one count. V is TRBV4-3 and J is TRBJ2-3, with 10 bases that match TRBD2. The germline V gene encodes CDR1 LGHNA and CDR2 YSLEER. V shed 2 bases, J shed 0 bases, and the junction held 8 bases outside the gene matches. CDR3 length equals 18 residues. The CDR3 reads CASSQNVALAGSTDTQYF. CDR3 DNA: TGCGCCAGCAGCCAAAACGTGGCACTAGCGGGGAGCACAGATACGCAGTATTTT.

V gene TRBV19 combines with J gene TRBJ2-4; 10 bases are a match to TRBD1. The CDR3 consists of 15 residues. Looked up from germline, CDR1 is LNHDA and CDR2 is SQIVND (reference sequence). Trimming took 3 bases from V and 8 from J; bases not matched to a gene: 7. The CDR3 DNA reads as TGTGCCAGTAGTATGAGGACAGGGGGATCCGACATTCAGTACTTC. Translating it yields CASSMRTGGSDIQYF. Full variable domain (remainder filled in from reference TRBV19 and TRBJ2-4): DGGITQSPKYLFRKEGQNVTLSCEQNLNHDAMYWYRQDPGQGLRLIYYSQIVNDFQKGDIAEGYSVSREKKESFPLTVTSAQKNPTAFYLCASSMRTGGSDIQYFGAGTRLSVL.

The chain has TRBV30 and TRBJ1-5; no clear D gene. The CDR3 covers 14 residues. Germline values: CDR1 GTSNPN, CDR2 SVGIG (reference sequence). V lost 2 bases and J lost 2, with 10 bases in between. The CDR3 sequence: CAWSSRLGNQPQHF. The CDR3 DNA is TGTGCCTGGAGTTCTCGACTGGGCAATCAGCCCCAGCATTTT. The full variable domain, with the rest looked up from reference TRBV30 and TRBJ1-5, is SQTIHQWPATLVQPVGSPLSLECTVEGTSNPNLYWYRQAAGRGLQLLFYSVGIGQISSEVPQNLSASRPQDRQFILSSKKLLLSDSGFYLCAWSSRLGNQPQHFGDGTRLSIL.

The genes are TRBV30 and TRBJ1-5; D is ambiguous. CDR1 is GTSNPN, CDR2 SVGIG, per germline (reference sequence). This CDR3 is built from 14 residues. V was cut by 0 bases and J by 2 bases, with 8 bases left in between. This CDR3 is CAWSVAGGNQPQHF. CDR3 nucleotide sequence: TGTGCCTGGAGTGTAGCCGGGGGCAATCAGCCCCAGCATTTT.

The chain links TRBV7-6 to TRBJ1-1; D not resolved. V lost 1 base and J lost 1, with 4 bases in between. Germline V gives CDR1 SGHVS, CDR2 FNYEAQ. This CDR3 contains 13 residues. In DNA, the CDR3 is TGTGCCAGCAGCTTAGGTCGGAACACTGAAGCTTTCTTT. Translation: CASSLGRNTEAFF. Variable domain in full (rest from reference TRBV7-6 and TRBJ1-1): GAGVSQSPRYKVTKRGQDVALRCDPISGHVSLYWYRQALGQGPEFLTYFNYEAQQDKSGLPNDRFSAERPEGSISTLTIQRTEQRDSAMYRCASSLGRNTEAFFGQGTRLTVV.

The V and J genes are TRBV7-8 and TRBJ2-5; tentatively, D is TRBD2 (6 bases). The CDR3 has 16 residues. Trimming took off 5 bases at V and 5 bases at J, with 21 bases between the two ends. Germline V CDR1 and CDR2: SGHVS, FQNEAQ. CDR3 sequence: CASSAPLEKGRETQYF. The DNA for the CDR3 is TGTGCCAGCAGCGCCCCTTTGGAGAAGGGGAGGGAGACCCAGTACTTC. The entire variable domain, with the rest obtained from reference TRBV7-8 and TRBJ2-5, is as follows: GAGVSQSPRYKVAKRGQDVALRCDPISGHVSLFWYQQALGQGPEFLTYFQNEAQLDKSGLPSDRFFAERPEGSVSTLKIQRTQQEDSAVYLCASSAPLEKGRETQYFGPGTRLLVL.

In its sample, this clone was seen once. The rearrangement joins TRBV19 to TRBJ1-6; tentative D call: TRBD1 (6 bases). V lost 4 bases and J 10 bases, leaving 17 bases between the germline ends. CDR3 length: 15 amino acids. Germline assignment: CDR1 LNHDA and CDR2 SQIVND (reference sequence). CDR3 in amino acids: CASSTLVQGTSPLHF. In DNA, the CDR3 is TGTGCCAGTAGTACGCTTGTACAGGGAACCTCACCCCTCCACTTT.

The rearrangement uses TRBV6-5 and TRBJ1-4; D is unresolved. The CDR3 spans 15 residues. V was pared by 10 bases and J by 10 bases, with 25 bases between. Germline loops: CDR1 MNHEY, CDR2 SVGAGI. The CDR3 sequence is CATKGGFSNEGKLFF. The CDR3 bases are TGTGCCACAAAGGGAGGGTTTTCCAACGAGGGAAAACTGTTTTTT.

The chain joins TRBV5-6 to TRBJ2-7, with D hard to call. Germline loops: CDR1 SGHDT, CDR2 YYEEEE. CDR3 size: 14 residues. The V gene lost 4 bases and the J gene lost 0 bases, with 11 bases spanning the gap. Here the CDR3 reads CASSPAPSSYEQYF. CDR3 in DNA: TGTGCCAGCAGCCCCGCCCCGAGCTCCTACGAGCAGTACTTC.

This clone was counted only a few times. The gene calls are TRBV7-9 and TRBJ1-1, with D possibly being TRBD1 (6 bases). Germline V gives CDR1 SEHNR, CDR2 FQNEAQ (reference sequence). The length of the CDR3 is 15 residues. V shed 6 bases and J shed 6 bases, with 20 bases lying between them. The CDR3 spells CASSWGGGRDAEAFF. DNA of the CDR3: TGTGCCAGCAGTTGGGGAGGGGGTCGGGATGCTGAAGCTTTCTTT. Drawing the rest from reference TRBV7-9 and TRBJ1-1, the complete variable domain is DTGVSQNPRHKITKRGQNVTFRCDPISEHNRLYWYRQTLGQGPEFLTYFQNEAQLEKSRLLSDRFSAERPKGSFSTLEIQRTEQGDSAMYLCASSWGGGRDAEAFFGQGTRLTVV.

This clone has a single count. The chain carries TRBV5-1 and TRBJ2-7; tentatively, D is TRBD2 (6 bases). Per the germline V gene, CDR1 is SGHRS and CDR2 is YFSETQ. The V and J ends lost 0 bases and 0 bases respectively, with 19 bases between them. This CDR3 is 18 amino acids long. CDR3 DNA: TGCGCCAGCAGCTTGGATTTACCGGGACTCCGAAACTCCTACGAGCAGTACTTC. It is translated as CASSLDLPGLRNSYEQYF.

Only a few counts were recorded for this clone. The CDR3 is CASSLVEGQGDEKLFF. The CDR3 DNA is TGTGCCAGCAGCTTAGTGGAGGGACAGGGGGATGAAAAACTGTTTTTT. The chain joins TRBV7-8 to TRBJ1-4; 11 bases are a match to TRBD1. V trimming: 1 base; J trimming: 6 bases; junction bases outside the gene matches: 4. This CDR3 is 16 amino acids long. In germline, CDR1 is SGHVS, CDR2 FQNEAQ. The variable domain in full, with the rest retrieved from reference TRBV7-8 and TRBJ1-4, is GAGVSQSPRYKVAKRGQDVALRCDPISGHVSLFWYQQALGQGPEFLTYFQNEAQLDKSGLPSDRFFAERPEGSVSTLKIQRTQQEDSAVYLCASSLVEGQGDEKLFFGSGTQLSVL.

This rearrangement joins TRBV5-1 to TRBJ1-4, with D possibly TRBD1 on 5 matching bases. From germline, CDR1 is SGHRS and CDR2 YFSETQ. This CDR3 has 15 residues. Trimming shortened V by 4 bases and J by 3 bases, and 13 bases separated the two germline ends. The CDR3 region has the DNA TGCGCCAGCAGCCCGGACACTGACTCTAATGAAAAACTGTTTTTT. It is translated as CASSPDTDSNEKLFF.

There are a few counts of this clone. CDR3 amino acids: CAWSIRGTEAFF. CDR3 DNA sequence: TGTGCCTGGAGTATTCGGGGGACTGAAGCTTTCTTT. This chain uses TRBV30 with TRBJ1-1, with D possibly matching TRBD1 (5 bases). From germline, CDR1 is GTSNPN and CDR2 SVGIG (reference sequence). V lost 2 bases and J 5 bases, leaving 9 bases between the germline ends. The CDR3 sequence is 12 residues long.

This clone was seen only a few times. The chain combines TRBV5-4 with TRBJ1-4; maybe TRBD1 (6 bases). Trimming removed 2 bases at V and 7 bases at J, with 12 bases between. This CDR3 region has 14 residues. The germline V gene encodes CDR1 SGHNT and CDR2 YYREEE (reference sequence). The CDR3 nucleotides are TGTGCCAGCAGCTTACAGGGATTTGGTGAAAAACTGTTTTTT. Its translation is CASSLQGFGEKLFF.

For this clone: Other DNA sequences in the sample encode the same CDR3. V and J are TRBV6-5 and TRBJ1-2, with D hard to call. Germline CDR1 MNHEY, CDR2 SVGAGI. The CDR3 spans 13 residues. V was cut by 3 bases and J by 11 bases, with 16 bases left in between. The CDR3 is CASSYSGAGRYTF. DNA of the CDR3: TGTGCCAGCAGTTATAGTGGTGCAGGAAGGTACACCTTC.

V gene TRBV6-1 combines with J gene TRBJ1-2; D is perhaps TRBD1 (5 bases). V lost 0 bases to trimming and J lost 2 bases, with 7 bases between them. The CDR3 spans 14 residues. Germline-derived CDR1 and CDR2 are MNHNS and SASEGT. CDR3 sequence: CASSEAAGNYGYTF. The CDR3 bases are TGTGCCAGCAGTGAAGCTGCAGGGAACTATGGCTACACCTTC.

V usage is TRBV30 and J usage is TRBJ2-7; 7 bases fit TRBD1. With 2 bases clipped from V and 6 bases from J, the junction kept 7 bases outside the gene matches. The CDR3 has 13 amino acids. Looked up from germline, CDR1 is GTSNPN and CDR2 is SVGIG (reference sequence). CDR3 nucleotides: TGTGCCTGGAGTAAAGAGGGGGCGGGCGAGCAGTACTTC. Residues: CAWSKEGAGEQYF.

The chain's CDR3 is CASSLAGTSSDEQFF. The DNA of the CDR3 is TGTGCCAGCAGCTTAGCGGGGACTAGCTCGGATGAGCAGTTCTTC. V and J are TRBV7-9 and TRBJ2-1; 9 nucleotides match TRBD2. This CDR3 spans 15 amino acids. J lost 8 bases, V lost 0 bases, and 5 bases had no gene match. Germline V gene lookup returns CDR1 SEHNR and CDR2 FQNEAQ (reference sequence).

As for this clone: Because it lacks the conserved phenylalanine or tryptophan at the end, this CDR3 is likely a read error. The DNA for the CDR3 is TGCGCCAGCAACCGGGACAGCTTACTGAACACTGAAGCTTTCTCT. As protein: CASNRDSLLNTEAFS. V usage is TRBV5-1 and J usage is TRBJ1-1, with TRBD1 matching 7 bases. Trimming removed 6 bases from V and 0 bases from J; junction bases left unmatched: 8. Germline loops: CDR1 SGHRS, CDR2 YFSETQ. The CDR3 spans 15 residues.

This chain connects TRBV9 to TRBJ2-1, with 9 nucleotides matching TRBD2. The trim removed 0 bases at V and 4 bases at J, leaving 11 bases unmatched. This CDR3 contains 18 residues. Germline lookup yields CDR1 SGDLS and CDR2 YYNGEE. The CDR3 loop reads CASSVALGGAGGYNEQFF. The CDR3 DNA sequence: TGTGCCAGCAGCGTAGCGCTGGGTGGGGCGGGGGGGTACAATGAGCAGTTCTTC.

The chain carries TRBV28 and TRBJ2-2, with D perhaps matching TRBD2 (6 bases). CDR3 size: 17 residues. V dropped 2 bases and J dropped 0 bases, with 13 bases sitting between them. Germline CDR1 and CDR2: MDHEN and SYDVKM. The CDR3 sequence is CASSLPKGGANTGELFF. CDR3 nucleotide sequence: TGTGCCAGCAGTTTACCCAAGGGCGGGGCGAACACCGGGGAGCTGTTTTTT.